The sequence of this TCR beta chain was determined in a study of blood T cell repertoires in COVID-19. Here immunoSEQ multiplex PCR was the method, and the copy in TCRdb shows in-frame clones only, minus some. The sample records about 52,000 clones, 90% being singletons. The junction had 16 bases not matched to a gene; V was cut back by 8 bases and J by 7 bases. The V gene's germline CDR1 is WNHNN and CDR2 SYGVQD (reference sequence). The CDR3 is 15 residues long. The source of this sequence is a human donor in a cohort sampled during active COVID-19. Sequenced sample: peripheral blood. The gene calls are TRBV10-1 and TRBJ2-5; TRBD2 aligns across 7 bases. CDR3 amino acids: CASLPRAGVVGTQYF. The CDR3 DNA reads TGCGCCAGCCTCCCTAGGGCGGGAGTGGTCGGGACCCAGTACTTC.